Listed below are T cell receptor beta chains from one sample, sequenced in a study of patients and donors after allogeneic stem cell transplantation. TCRdb re-analysed the RT-PCR reads in MiXCR, keeping a single row per CDR3 protein. The repertoire holds 410,000 or so distinct CDR3 sequences, with around 16% as singletons. Sequencing was performed on blood, either unsorted or a sorted T cell fraction (not recorded which). These TCRs come from a human donor who was either an allogeneic HSCT recipient or a stem cell or donor lymphocyte infusion donor (not recorded which). It is not recorded whose cells these are; they may come from a transplant donor. The conserved cysteine and the conserved F or W are not part of the CDR3 here.

>TRBV7-8|TRBJ2-7
ASSPGGTGYEQY
>TRBV6-1|TRBJ1-1
ASRDSDREGTEAF
>TRBV4-3|TRBJ2-7
ASSQGRGRSYEQY
>TRBV5-6|TRBJ1-1
ASSLGTRQGPEAF
>TRBV29-1|TRBJ2-3
SVQWTDTQY
>TRBV4-1|TRBJ2-3
ASSHEGGGTDTQY
>TRBV20-1|TRBJ2-1
SAIELNEQF
>TRBV5-1|TRBJ1-2
ASSLATGARDGYT
>TRBV5-1|TRBJ2-5
ASSLLGGDQETQY
>TRBV10-3|TRBJ2-7
ASAKDAYEQY
>TRBV5-1|TRBJ2-5
ASSLRDRSETQY
>TRBV7-9|TRBJ2-7
ASSFREGKVNEQY
>TRBV7-9|TRBJ2-5
ASSLARLGGETQY
>TRBV24-1|TRBJ2-1
ATSDQTRSSYNEQF
>TRBV12-3/TRBV12-4|TRBJ2-5
ASSYYYQETQY
>TRBV20-1|TRBJ2-7
SARRQPYEQY
>TRBV29-1|TRBJ2-3
SVVGRRPSTDTQY
>TRBV12-3/TRBV12-4|TRBJ2-5
ASSLAGVTQY
>TRBV10-3|TRBJ2-4
AISESNGQGAKNIQY
>TRBV4-2|TRBJ1-4
ASSPGVDEGEKLF
>TRBV15|TRBJ2-7
ATSRVSALAVNEQY
>TRBV12-3/TRBV12-4|TRBJ1-1
ASSLLGRGDTEAF
>TRBV9|TRBJ2-2
ASSTTYTGELF
>TRBV7-2|TRBJ1-5
ASSLAGRGDQPQH
>TRBV27|TRBJ2-7
ASSLGRDGEQY
>TRBV15|TRBJ1-1
ATGVGGAGTEAF
>TRBV6-1|TRBJ1-5
ASSGYGQGTQPQH
>TRBV5-1|TRBJ2-2
ASSSRFTGELF
>TRBV10-3|TRBJ1-4
AISVNRGPEKLF
>TRBV7-2|TRBJ1-1
ASSLDSYTEAF
>TRBV4-1|TRBJ1-5
ASSQGGGIQPQH
>TRBV7-2|TRBJ2-3
ASSTRAGGNTDTQY
>TRBV14|TRBJ1-1
ASSPPGTANTEAF
>TRBV4-1|TRBJ1-4
ASSQSNEKLF
>TRBV6-2/TRBV6-3|TRBJ2-3
ASSPGLATLATQY
>TRBV9|TRBJ1-2
ASSSLTNDYGYT
>TRBV5-1|TRBJ1-3
ASSLVGGQAGNTIY
>TRBV9|TRBJ2-5
ASSPRLAGGYETQY
>TRBV5-1|TRBJ1-6
ASSRWTGDSPLH
>TRBV3-1|TRBJ1-1
ASSQGPVSNTEAF